What follows describes a single T cell receptor (beta chain). This record belongs to a study of blood T cell repertoires in COVID-19. The germline V gene encodes CDR1 GTSNPN and CDR2 SVGIG (reference sequence). The CDR3 has 11 residues. V lost 3 bases to trimming and J lost 9 bases, with 11 bases between them. TCRdb's table, derived via immunoSEQ multiplex PCR, lists solely in-frame clones and lacks some. This sample carries 210,000 or so clones, approximately 86% of them seen once, and the ten largest clones take around 1.3%. The chain is built from TRBV30 and TRBJ1-1, with D tentatively TRBD1 (5 bases). This TCR was sampled from a woman under 40 with COVID-19, enrolled during active disease. Sequencing was carried out using peripheral blood. The CDR3 sequence: CAWRAGDQAFF. The CDR3 coding sequence is TGTGCCTGGAGGGCGGGGGATCAAGCTTTCTTT.